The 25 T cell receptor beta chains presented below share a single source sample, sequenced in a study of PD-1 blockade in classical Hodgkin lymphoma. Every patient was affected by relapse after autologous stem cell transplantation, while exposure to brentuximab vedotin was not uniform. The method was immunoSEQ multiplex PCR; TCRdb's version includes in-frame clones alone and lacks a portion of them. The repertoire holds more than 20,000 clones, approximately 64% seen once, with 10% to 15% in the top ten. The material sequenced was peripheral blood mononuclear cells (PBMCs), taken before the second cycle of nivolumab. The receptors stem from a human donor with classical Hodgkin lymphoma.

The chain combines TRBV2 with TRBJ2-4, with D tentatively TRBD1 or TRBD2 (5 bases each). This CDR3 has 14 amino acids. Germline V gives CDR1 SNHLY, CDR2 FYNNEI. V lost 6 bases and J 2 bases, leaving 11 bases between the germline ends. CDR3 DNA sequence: TGTGCCAGCAGGGGCAGGGAGTCCAAAAACATTCAGTACTTC. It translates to CASRGRESKNIQYF. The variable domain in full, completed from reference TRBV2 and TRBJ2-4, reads EPEVTQTPSHQVTQMGQEVILRCVPISNHLYFYWYRQILGQKVEFLVSFYNNEISEKSEIFDDQFSVERPDGSNFTLKIRSTKLEDSAMYFCASRGRESKNIQYFGAGTRLSVL.

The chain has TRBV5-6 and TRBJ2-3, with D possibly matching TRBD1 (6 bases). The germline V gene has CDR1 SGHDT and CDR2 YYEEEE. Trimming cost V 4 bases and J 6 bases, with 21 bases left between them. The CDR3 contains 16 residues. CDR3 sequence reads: CASSGRQGSMSDTQYF. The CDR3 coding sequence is TGTGCCAGCAGCGGGCGCCAGGGGAGCATGTCGGATACGCAGTATTTT.

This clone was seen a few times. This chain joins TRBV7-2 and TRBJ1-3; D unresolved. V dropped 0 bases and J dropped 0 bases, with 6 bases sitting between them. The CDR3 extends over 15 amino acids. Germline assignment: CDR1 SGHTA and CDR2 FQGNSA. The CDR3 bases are TGTGCCAGCAGCTTAGCAGGCCTCTCTGGAAACACCATATATTTT. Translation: CASSLAGLSGNTIYF.

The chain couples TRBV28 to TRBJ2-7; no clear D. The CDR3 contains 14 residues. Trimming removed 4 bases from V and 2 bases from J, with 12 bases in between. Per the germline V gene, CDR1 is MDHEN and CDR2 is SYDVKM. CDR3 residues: CASSYQGSAYEQYF. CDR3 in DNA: TGTGCCAGCAGTTACCAAGGGTCCGCCTACGAGCAGTACTTC.

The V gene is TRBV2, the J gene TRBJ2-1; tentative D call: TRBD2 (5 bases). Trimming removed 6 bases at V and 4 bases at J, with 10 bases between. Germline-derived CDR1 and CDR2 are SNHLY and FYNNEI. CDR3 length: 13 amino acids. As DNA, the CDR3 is TGTGCCAGCAGGGATAGCGCTTACAATGAGCAGTTCTTC. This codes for CASRDSAYNEQFF.

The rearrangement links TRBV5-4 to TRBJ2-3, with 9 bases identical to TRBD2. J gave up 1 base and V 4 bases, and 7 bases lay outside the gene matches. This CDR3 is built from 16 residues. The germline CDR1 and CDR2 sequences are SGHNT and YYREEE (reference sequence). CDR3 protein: CASSIPAGGRTDTQYF. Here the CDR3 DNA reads TGTGCCAGCAGCATACCGGCGGGGGGGCGCACAGATACGCAGTATTTT.

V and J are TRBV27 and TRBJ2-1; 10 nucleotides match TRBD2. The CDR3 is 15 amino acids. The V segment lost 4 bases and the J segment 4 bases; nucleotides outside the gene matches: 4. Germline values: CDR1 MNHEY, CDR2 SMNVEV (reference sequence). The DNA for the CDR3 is TGTGCCAGCAGTTCCCTAGCGGGGGTTTACAATGAGCAGTTCTTC. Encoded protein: CASSSLAGVYNEQFF.

As DNA, the CDR3 is TGTGCCTGGAGTCTACGGCTAGCGGATGAGCAGTTCTTC. It is translated as CAWSLRLADEQFF. The genes are TRBV30 and TRBJ2-1; 7 bases align to TRBD2. Germline values: CDR1 GTSNPN, CDR2 SVGIG (reference sequence). This CDR3 has 13 residues. Trimming at V came to 2 bases and at J to 8 bases, leaving 6 bases not matched to a gene. The entire variable domain, with the rest obtained from reference TRBV30 and TRBJ2-1, is as follows: SQTIHQWPATLVQPVGSPLSLECTVEGTSNPNLYWYRQAAGRGLQLLFYSVGIGQISSEVPQNLSASRPQDRQFILSSKKLLLSDSGFYLCAWSLRLADEQFFGPGTRLTVL.

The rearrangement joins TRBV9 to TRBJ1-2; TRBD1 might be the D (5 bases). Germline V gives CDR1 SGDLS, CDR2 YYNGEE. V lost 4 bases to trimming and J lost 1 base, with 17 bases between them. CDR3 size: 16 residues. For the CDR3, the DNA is TGTGCCAGCAGCCCGCCCTGGGGGAGAGGTAACTATGGCTACACCTTC. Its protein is CASSPPWGRGNYGYTF. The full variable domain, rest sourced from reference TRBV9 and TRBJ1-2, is DSGVTQTPKHLITATGQRVTLRCSPRSGDLSVYWYQQSLDQGLQFLIQYYNGEERAKGNILERFSAQQFPDLHSELNLSSLELGDSALYFCASSPPWGRGNYGYTFGSGTRLTVV.

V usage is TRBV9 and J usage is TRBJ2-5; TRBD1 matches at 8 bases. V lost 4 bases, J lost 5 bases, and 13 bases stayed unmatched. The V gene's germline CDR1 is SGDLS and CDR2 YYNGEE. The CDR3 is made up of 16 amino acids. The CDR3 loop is CASSFAPGTGGETQYF. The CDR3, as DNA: TGTGCCAGCAGCTTTGCCCCCGGGACAGGCGGGGAGACCCAGTACTTC.

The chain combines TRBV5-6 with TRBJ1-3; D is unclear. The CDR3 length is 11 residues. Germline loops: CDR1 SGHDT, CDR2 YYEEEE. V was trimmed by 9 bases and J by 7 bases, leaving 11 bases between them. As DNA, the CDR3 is TGTGCCACCCGGGGAGGGAACACCATATATTTT. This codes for CATRGGNTIYF.

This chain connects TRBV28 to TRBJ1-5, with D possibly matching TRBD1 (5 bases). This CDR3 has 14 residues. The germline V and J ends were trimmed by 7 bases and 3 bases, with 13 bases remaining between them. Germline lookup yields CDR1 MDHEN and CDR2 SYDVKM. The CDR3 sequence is CASTGAGFNQPQHF. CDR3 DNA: TGTGCCAGCACCGGGGCGGGGTTCAATCAGCCCCAGCATTTT.

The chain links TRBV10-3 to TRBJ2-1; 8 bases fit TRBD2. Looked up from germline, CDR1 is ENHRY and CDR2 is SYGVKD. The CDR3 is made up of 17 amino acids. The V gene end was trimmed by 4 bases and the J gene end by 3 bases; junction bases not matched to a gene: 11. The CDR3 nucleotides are TGTGCCATCAGTGGGGGTCTACTAGCGGAAATCTACAATGAGCAGTTCTTC. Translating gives CAISGGLLAEIYNEQFF.

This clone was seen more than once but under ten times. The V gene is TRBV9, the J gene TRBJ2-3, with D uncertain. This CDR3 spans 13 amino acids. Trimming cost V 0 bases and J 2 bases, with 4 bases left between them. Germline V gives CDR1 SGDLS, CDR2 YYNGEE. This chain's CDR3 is CASSVGLTDTQYF. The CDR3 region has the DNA TGTGCCAGCAGCGTAGGCCTCACAGATACGCAGTATTTT.

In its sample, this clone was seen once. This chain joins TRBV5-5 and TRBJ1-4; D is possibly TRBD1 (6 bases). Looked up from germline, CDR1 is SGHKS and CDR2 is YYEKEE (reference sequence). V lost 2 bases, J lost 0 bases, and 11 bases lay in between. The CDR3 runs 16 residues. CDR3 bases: TGTGCCAGCAGCTTCAGACAGGCGGCAACTAATGAAAAACTGTTTTTT. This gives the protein CASSFRQAATNEKLFF.

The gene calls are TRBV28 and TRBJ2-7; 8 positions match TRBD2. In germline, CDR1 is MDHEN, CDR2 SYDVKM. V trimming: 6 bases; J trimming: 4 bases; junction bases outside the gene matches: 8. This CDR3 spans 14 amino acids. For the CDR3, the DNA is TGTGCCAGCAGCTCCCCGGGGGGGGTTTACGAGCAGTACTTC. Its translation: CASSSPGGVYEQYF.

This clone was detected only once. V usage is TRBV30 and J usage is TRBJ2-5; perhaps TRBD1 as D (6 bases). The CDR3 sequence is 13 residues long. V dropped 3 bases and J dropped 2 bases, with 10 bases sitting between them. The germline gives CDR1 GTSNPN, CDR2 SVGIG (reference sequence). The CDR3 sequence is CAWSRGPQETQYF. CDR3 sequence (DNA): TGTGCCTGGAGCAGGGGACCTCAAGAGACCCAGTACTTC.

DNA for the CDR3: TGTGCCAGCAGTTACTCGGAGACTTCACGCCAAAACATTCAGTACTTC. Its protein product is CASSYSETSRQNIQYF. The chain employs TRBV6-5 and TRBJ2-4; D gene ambiguous. Germline V lookup: CDR1 MNHEY, CDR2 SVGAGI. Trimming cost V 0 bases and J 5 bases, with 14 bases left between them. This CDR3 spans 16 amino acids.

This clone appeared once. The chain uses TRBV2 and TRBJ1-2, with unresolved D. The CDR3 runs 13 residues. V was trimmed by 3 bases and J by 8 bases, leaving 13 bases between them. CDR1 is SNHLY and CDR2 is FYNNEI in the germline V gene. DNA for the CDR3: TGTGCCAGCAGTGATCCGGGTATGTGGGGCTACACCTTC. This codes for CASSDPGMWGYTF. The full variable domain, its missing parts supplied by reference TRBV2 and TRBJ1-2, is EPEVTQTPSHQVTQMGQEVILRCVPISNHLYFYWYRQILGQKVEFLVSFYNNEISEKSEIFDDQFSVERPDGSNFTLKIRSTKLEDSAMYFCASSDPGMWGYTFGSGTRLTVV.

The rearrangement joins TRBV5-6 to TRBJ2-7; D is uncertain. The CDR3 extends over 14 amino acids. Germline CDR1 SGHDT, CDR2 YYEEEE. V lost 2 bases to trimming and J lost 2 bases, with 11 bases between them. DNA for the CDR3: TGTGCCAGCAGCTTCAACTTTCTTACCTACGAGCAGTACTTC. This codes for CASSFNFLTYEQYF.

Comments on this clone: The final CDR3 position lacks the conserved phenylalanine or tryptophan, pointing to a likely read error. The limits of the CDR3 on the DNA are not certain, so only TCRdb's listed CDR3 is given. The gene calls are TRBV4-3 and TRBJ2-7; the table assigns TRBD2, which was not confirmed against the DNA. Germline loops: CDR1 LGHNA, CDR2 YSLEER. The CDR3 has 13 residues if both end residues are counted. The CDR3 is CASSQDRGARLKI.

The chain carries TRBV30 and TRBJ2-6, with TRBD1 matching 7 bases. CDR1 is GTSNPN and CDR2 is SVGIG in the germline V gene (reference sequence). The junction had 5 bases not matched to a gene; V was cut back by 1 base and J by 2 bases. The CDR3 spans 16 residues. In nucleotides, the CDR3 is TGTGCCTGGAGTGCAATAGACAGGGCTGGGGCCAACGTCCTGACTTTC. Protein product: CAWSAIDRAGANVLTF.

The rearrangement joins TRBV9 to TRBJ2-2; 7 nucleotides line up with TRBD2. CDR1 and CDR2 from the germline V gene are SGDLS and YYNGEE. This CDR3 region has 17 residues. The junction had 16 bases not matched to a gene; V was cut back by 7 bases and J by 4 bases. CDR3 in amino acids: CASVILGGEGRTGELFF. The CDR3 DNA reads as TGTGCCAGCGTAATCCTCGGCGGGGAGGGACGCACCGGGGAGCTGTTTTTT.

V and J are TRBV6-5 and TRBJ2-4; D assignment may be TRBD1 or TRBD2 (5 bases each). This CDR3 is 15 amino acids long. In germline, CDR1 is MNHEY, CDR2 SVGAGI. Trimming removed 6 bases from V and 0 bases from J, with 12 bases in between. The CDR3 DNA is TGTGCCAGCAGCTCCCTTGGGGGAGCCAAAAACATTCAGTACTTC. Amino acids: CASSSLGGAKNIQYF.

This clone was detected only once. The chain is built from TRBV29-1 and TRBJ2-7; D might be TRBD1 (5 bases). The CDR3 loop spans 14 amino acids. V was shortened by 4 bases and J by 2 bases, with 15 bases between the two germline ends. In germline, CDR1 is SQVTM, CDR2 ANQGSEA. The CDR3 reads CSVGGVGLPYEQYF. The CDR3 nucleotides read TGCAGCGTTGGGGGCGTGGGGTTACCCTACGAGCAGTACTTC.